This T cell receptor beta chain originates from a study of T cells after yellow fever vaccination. Study-level findings and limits: Overlap between CD4 and CD8 compartments was detected for a small share of clonotypes.

This clonotype came up many times. As yet, its antigen is unknown. Per the germline V gene, CDR1 is LGHDT and CDR2 is YNNKEL (reference sequence). This CDR3 has 13 amino acids. Trimming cost V 1 base and J 4 bases, with 7 bases left between them. Using its own MiXCR run on the 5' RACE reads, TCRdb lists one record per CDR3 protein. The sample records hundreds of thousands of distinct CDR3 sequences, roughly 8.7% being singletons. This specimen was PBMCs, taken on the day of the first yellow fever vaccination. This receptor was identified in a man between 18 and 35 years old who received the YFV17D yellow fever vaccine. The chain uses TRBV3-1 and TRBJ2-5, with D hard to call. This chain's CDR3 is CASSQVERETQYF. In DNA form, the CDR3 reads TGTGCCAGCAGCCAAGTAGAGCGAGAGACCCAGTACTTC.